A selection of T cell receptor beta chains follows, all from one sample in a study of blood T cell repertoires in COVID-19. The method was immunoSEQ multiplex PCR; TCRdb's version includes in-frame clones alone and lacks a portion of them. The sample has roughly 250,000 clones; about 86% are singletons. The sequenced sample consisted of peripheral blood. The receptors were gathered from a man aged 45-65 years with active or convalescent COVID-19. Both conserved end residues are part of each CDR3. The order of the fields is J gene, clone size, V gene, CDR3 protein. Expanded clones get a size class; other rows say once, few or many, or leave the size out.

J: TRBJ2-5; size: .; V: TRBV19; CDR3: CASSIRGGWETQYF
J: TRBJ2-7; size: .; V: TRBV4-2; CDR3: CASSRIQSGVEQYF
J: TRBJ2-1; size: .; V: TRBV19; CDR3: CASRTWDSFNEQFF
J: TRBJ2-1; size: .; V: TRBV19; CDR3: CASTRSGEPYNEQFF
J: TRBJ1-2; size: .; V: TRBV19; CDR3: CASSADPATGYTF
J: TRBJ1-3; size: .; V: TRBV6-5; CDR3: CATGVAGNTIYF
J: TRBJ1-4; size: .; V: TRBV6-5; CDR3: CASSYTGQGNEKLFF
J: TRBJ2-7; size: .; V: TRBV6-5; CDR3: CASSQGQGYEQYF
J: TRBJ2-3; size: .; V: TRBV2; CDR3: CASSEGWRGLGTDTQYF
J: TRBJ2-7; size: .; V: TRBV6-2/TRBV6-3; CDR3: CASSYSKGIQYF
J: TRBJ1-5; size: .; V: TRBV7-6; CDR3: CASSPGTGVGQPQHF
J: TRBJ2-7; size: .; V: TRBV9; CDR3: CASSVGGTGEYEQYF
J: TRBJ1-1; size: .; V: TRBV4-3; CDR3: CASSQEPGRTEAFF
J: TRBJ2-1; size: .; V: TRBV20-1; CDR3: CSASPIDEQFF
J: TRBJ2-5; size: .; V: TRBV7-3; CDR3: CASRAEGQETQYF
J: TRBJ1-2; size: once; V: TRBV2; CDR3: CASRDTGTGGIYGYTF
J: TRBJ1-1; size: few; V: TRBV7-9; CDR3: CASSAGQRNTEAFF
J: TRBJ2-1; size: .; V: TRBV9; CDR3: CASSVGSGLYNEQFF
J: TRBJ2-3; size: .; V: TRBV7-8; CDR3: CASSPSLAGENTQYF
J: TRBJ1-2; size: .; V: TRBV24-1; CDR3: CATSDSGSVGNGYTF
J: TRBJ2-7; size: .; V: TRBV11-2; CDR3: CASSSVRGAGEQYF
J: TRBJ1-4; size: .; V: TRBV18; CDR3: CASSPRGGPNEKLFF
J: TRBJ1-3; size: .; V: TRBV3-1/TRBV3-2; CDR3: CASAERGGIYF
J: TRBJ1-5; size: .; V: TRBV5-7; CDR3: CASSHPDRVLDQPQHF
J: TRBJ1-2; size: .; V: TRBV12-3/TRBV12-4; CDR3: CASSSGVGYGYTF
J: TRBJ1-6; size: once; V: TRBV5-8; CDR3: CASSLDTGGGNSPLHF
J: TRBJ2-3; size: .; V: TRBV19; CDR3: CASSITGGGASTDTQYF
J: TRBJ2-1; size: .; V: TRBV28; CDR3: CASSPWTSGGYNEQFF
J: TRBJ2-3; size: .; V: TRBV5-1; CDR3: CASSLARGERPSTDTQYF
J: TRBJ2-1; size: .; V: TRBV5-1; CDR3: CASNVSPSSYNEQFF
J: TRBJ2-1; size: .; V: TRBV5-4; CDR3: CASSLDQGAGEQFF
J: TRBJ1-3; size: .; V: TRBV4-1; CDR3: CASSQDNAPGSSGNTIYF
J: TRBJ2-1; size: .; V: TRBV28; CDR3: CASSLPTGAGGYNEQFF
J: TRBJ2-5; size: .; V: TRBV28; CDR3: CASSFGGASPETQYF
J: TRBJ1-1; size: .; V: TRBV19; CDR3: CASRNRGHDTEAFF
J: TRBJ1-5; size: .; V: TRBV6-1; CDR3: CASSEAGQGIQPQHF
J: TRBJ1-4; size: .; V: TRBV2; CDR3: CASTGRGVGEKLFF
J: TRBJ1-1; size: .; V: TRBV7-3; CDR3: CASSYGGSTEAFF
J: TRBJ2-2; size: .; V: TRBV19; CDR3: CASSVGLAGANTGELFF
J: TRBJ2-7; size: .; V: TRBV7-2; CDR3: CASSLAFTGEIAYEQYF